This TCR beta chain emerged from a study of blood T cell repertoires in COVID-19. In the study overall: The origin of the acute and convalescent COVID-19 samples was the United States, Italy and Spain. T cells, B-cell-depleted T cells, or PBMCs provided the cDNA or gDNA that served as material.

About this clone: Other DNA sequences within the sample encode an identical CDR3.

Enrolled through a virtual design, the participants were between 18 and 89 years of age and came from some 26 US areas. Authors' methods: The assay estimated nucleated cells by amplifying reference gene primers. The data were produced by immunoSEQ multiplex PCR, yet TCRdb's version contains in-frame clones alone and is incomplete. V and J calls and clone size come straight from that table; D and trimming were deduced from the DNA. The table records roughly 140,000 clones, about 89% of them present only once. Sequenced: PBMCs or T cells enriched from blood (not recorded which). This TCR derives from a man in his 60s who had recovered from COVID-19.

The CDR3 spells CASSKLTGDNSPLHF. CDR3 in DNA: TGTGCCAGCAGTAAACTGACAGGGGACAATTCACCCCTCCACTTT. The chain is built from TRBV6-5 and TRBJ1-6, with 8 nucleotides matching TRBD1. The length of the CDR3 is 15 residues. Per the germline V gene, CDR1 is MNHEY and CDR2 is SVGAGI. V lost 5 bases, J lost 7 bases, and 7 bases stayed unmatched.